This TCR beta chain was sequenced for a study of shared clonotypes between healthy human individuals. For the study at large: Aged between 18 and 49, the donors were a couple of women and a few men.

General study findings and limits: Naive CD4 clonotype sharing across several donors was roughly 5%.

Concerning this clone: What it recognizes is unknown.

TCRdb keeps only in-frame clones here, not all; method: immunoSEQ multiplex PCR. This table holds some 1,400,000 clones, roughly 96% found once. This sequence was found in a man aged 25-45 years in good health. Material for sequencing was naive CD4+ T cells sorted from blood. Subset denoted: CD45RA+ positively selected.

The CDR3 region is CASSQGPRAETQYF. The CDR3 nucleotides are TGTGCCAGTTCTCAAGGGCCCCGCGCAGAGACCCAGTACTTC. The V and J genes are TRBV28 and TRBJ2-5; D is ambiguous. Per the germline V gene, CDR1 is MDHEN and CDR2 is SYDVKM. Between the trimmed V and J ends, which lost 9 bases and 4 bases, there was a span of 18 bases. CDR3 size: 14 residues.